The sequence of this T cell receptor beta chain was determined in a study of identical twins. A universal primer site was created by template switching, with the cDNA bearing unique molecular identifiers. Via MiXCR, TCRdb re-called the 5' RACE reads, giving one row per CDR3 protein. Of about 530,000 distinct CDR3 sequences in the sample, around 22% were seen once. Concerning this clonotype: Its target is not known.

Study-wide results and limits: Beta clonotypes that were abundant in cord blood contained fewer insertions, a pattern absent from memory repertoires.

The CDR3 has 16 amino acids. V lost 6 bases, J lost 4 bases, and 15 bases stayed unmatched. CDR1 and CDR2 (germline): MNHEY, SVGEGT. These sequences were also reported in another study, on yellow fever vaccine responses in identical twins.

This chain links TRBV6-2 or TRBV6-3 with TRBJ2-7; 7 positions match TRBD1. The clonotype originates from a woman aged 18-30 years in good health. The sequenced sample consisted of CD4+ T cells sorted from blood. The CDR3 DNA sequence: TGTGCCAGCAGAAATGAGGGGGCCGACAGACGTTACGAGCAGTACGTC. Its protein is CASRNEGADRRYEQYV.